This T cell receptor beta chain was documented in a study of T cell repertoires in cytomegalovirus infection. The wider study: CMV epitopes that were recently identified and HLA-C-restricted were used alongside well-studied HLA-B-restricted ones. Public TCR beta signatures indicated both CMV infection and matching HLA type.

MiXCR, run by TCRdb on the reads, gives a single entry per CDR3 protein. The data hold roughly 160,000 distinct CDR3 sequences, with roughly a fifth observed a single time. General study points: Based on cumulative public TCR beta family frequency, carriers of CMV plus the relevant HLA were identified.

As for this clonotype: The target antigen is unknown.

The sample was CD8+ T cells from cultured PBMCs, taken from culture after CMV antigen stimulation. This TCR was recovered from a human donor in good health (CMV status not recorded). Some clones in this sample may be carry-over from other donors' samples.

Here the CDR3 DNA reads TGTGCCAGCAGTTACGAGGTGGGACTAGCGGGGGGGCACAACACAGATACGCAGTATTTT. This codes for CASSYEVGLAGGHNTDTQYF. The V call is TRBV6-6, the J call TRBJ2-3, with 16 bases fitting TRBD2. The CDR3 sequence is 20 residues long. The ends lost 2 bases at V and 2 bases at J; junction bases unmatched: 10. In germline, CDR1 is MNHNY, CDR2 SVGAGI (reference sequence).